This TCR beta chain emerged from a study of early T cells in non-severe SARS-CoV-2 infection. Across the study: From unsorted whole blood, bulk RNA was sequenced, and the chains remained unpaired.

The library protocol tagged individual cDNA molecules with unique molecular identifiers. TCRdb called the 5' RACE reads again in MiXCR, with one record for every CDR3 protein. The data contain about 56,000 distinct CDR3 sequences, over 9.5% of them seen just once; the ten biggest clones take up 6.5%. This clonotype was seen a few times. Its target is unknown. Study results and caveats: In VDJdb matching, anti-spike CD8 responses were favored while private and CD4 specificities went missing.

The CDR3 spans 18 residues. Trimming removed 1 base from V and 4 bases from J; junction bases left unmatched: 5. Germline CDR1 is SGHDN and CDR2 is FVKESK. Sequencing used whole blood. The rearrangement links TRBV14 to TRBJ2-2; 14 bases are a match to TRBD2. The clonotype comes from an adult who was a healthcare worker with PCR-confirmed SARS-CoV-2 infection or an uninfected control (not recorded which). CDR3 sequence reads: CASSQAGGLAGGTGELFF. CDR3 sequence (DNA): TGTGCCAGCAGCCAAGCCGGCGGACTAGCGGGAGGCACCGGGGAGCTGTTTTTT.